Below, 21 T cell receptor beta chains from the same sample are listed, as sequenced in a study of cytomegalovirus exposure and HLA in healthy donors. The PCR contained 60 Vbeta and 13 Jbeta primers. This table comes from immunoSEQ multiplex PCR, and its TCRdb copy is limited to in-frame clones, with some not included. The table lists under 150,000 clones, roughly 80% of them singletons. What was sequenced was PBMCs. Receptors originate from a male donor in good health and CMV-seronegative.

V gene TRBV6-1 combines with J gene TRBJ1-2, with TRBD1 matching 7 bases. V lost 7 bases and J lost 6; bases outside the gene matches: 8. Germline CDR1 MNHNS, CDR2 SASEGT. CDR3 length: 13 residues. Written as DNA, the CDR3 is TGTGCCAGCACCAAAACAGGGGCCCATGGCTACACCTTC. Translating it yields CASTKTGAHGYTF.

V gene TRBV4-1 combines with J gene TRBJ2-1; 9 bases line up with TRBD2. After removal of 0 bases from V and 0 bases from J, the junction contained 15 bases not matched to a gene. The CDR3 has 21 amino acids. Germline V gene sequence: CDR1 MGHRA, CDR2 YSYEKL. CDR3 DNA sequence: TGCGCCAGCAGCCAAGACCATCCGGGACTAGCTCTCCGGAGCTCCTACAATGAGCAGTTCTTC. Translating gives CASSQDHPGLALRSSYNEQFF.

This sequence joins TRBV7-8 and TRBJ1-2, with D perhaps matching TRBD1 (6 bases). Germline loops: CDR1 SGHVS, CDR2 FQNEAQ. The CDR3 has 15 residues. The V gene lost 3 bases and the J gene lost 6 bases, with 17 bases spanning the gap. The CDR3 loop reads CASSFDHREMDGYTF. CDR3 bases: TGTGCCAGCAGCTTCGATCACAGGGAAATGGATGGCTACACCTTC.

There are a few counts of this clone. The rearrangement joins TRBV11-3 to TRBJ1-1; D not resolved. The CDR3 is made up of 13 amino acids. The V gene lost 2 bases and the J gene lost 1 base, with 5 bases spanning the gap. Germline loops: CDR1 SGHNT, CDR2 YENEEA. For the CDR3, the DNA is TGTGCCAGCAGCTTAACGGGGAACACTGAAGCTTTCTTT. Its translation: CASSLTGNTEAFF.

This rearrangement joins TRBV9 to TRBJ2-5; D might be TRBD2 (6 bases). The V gene's germline CDR1 is SGDLS and CDR2 YYNGEE. V was pared by 0 bases and J by 5 bases, with 14 bases between. The CDR3 loop spans 15 amino acids. The CDR3 DNA is TGTGCCAGCAGCGTAGGAGTTCTCGGGGGTGAGACCCAGTACTTC. Translating it yields CASSVGVLGGETQYF. The whole variable domain, remainder taken from reference TRBV9 and TRBJ2-5, is DSGVTQTPKHLITATGQRVTLRCSPRSGDLSVYWYQQSLDQGLQFLIQYYNGEERAKGNILERFSAQQFPDLHSELNLSSLELGDSALYFCASSVGVLGGETQYFGPGTRLLVL.

J is TRBJ2-7 and V is TRBV13, with TRBD2 matching 12 bases. Germline lookup yields CDR1 PRHDT and CDR2 FYEKMQ (reference sequence). The CDR3 has 23 residues. V trimming: 1 base; J trimming: 0 bases; junction bases outside the gene matches: 22. Here the CDR3 reads CASSLVPGIFSSGGDISSYEQYF. In nucleotides, the CDR3 is TGTGCCAGCAGCTTAGTCCCAGGTATTTTTTCTAGCGGGGGGGATATTTCCTCCTACGAGCAGTACTTC.

The V and J genes are TRBV2 and TRBJ1-1; no firm D call. Trimming stripped 0 bases from V and 0 bases from J, with 8 bases between. The V gene's germline CDR1 is SNHLY and CDR2 FYNNEI. CDR3 length: 15 amino acids. The CDR3 DNA follows: TGTGCCAGCAGTGAAGCGCGGTGGGTGAACACTGAAGCTTTCTTT. Protein sequence: CASSEARWVNTEAFF.

The V call is TRBV9, the J call TRBJ2-7; TRBD1 matches 7 bases. V lost 0 bases and J lost 2; bases outside the gene matches: 8. In germline, CDR1 is SGDLS, CDR2 YYNGEE. The CDR3 consists of 16 residues. CDR3 in amino acids: CASSVGVRGIAYEQYF. The CDR3 DNA sequence: TGTGCCAGCAGCGTAGGAGTCAGGGGGATCGCCTACGAGCAGTACTTC.

The rearrangement links TRBV7-8 to TRBJ1-1, with 8 bases that match TRBD1. Germline V gene data show CDR1 as SGHVS and CDR2 as FQNEAQ. Trimming took 5 bases from V and 5 from J; bases not matched to a gene: 7. There are 14 residues in the CDR3. CDR3 residues: CASSDRGYGTEAFF. The CDR3, as DNA: TGTGCCAGCAGCGACAGGGGATACGGGACTGAAGCTTTCTTT.

The rearrangement uses TRBV5-1 and TRBJ2-5, with 11 bases that match TRBD2. The CDR3 sequence is 19 residues long. J was trimmed by 10 bases and V by 2 bases; bases with no gene match: 22. Looked up from germline, CDR1 is SGHRS and CDR2 is YFSETQ. CDR3 sequence: CASSFALTSGGQLGGGQYF. For the CDR3, the DNA is TGCGCCAGCAGCTTCGCTCTCACTAGCGGGGGCCAACTAGGGGGGGGCCAGTACTTC.

This clone has a handful of counts. This chain links TRBV9 with TRBJ2-7, with D possibly being TRBD2 (5 bases). The CDR3 has 17 amino acids. Trimming left V 0 bases short and J 4 bases short, with 20 bases between. Germline values: CDR1 SGDLS, CDR2 YYNGEE. CDR3 in DNA: TGTGCCAGCAGCGTAGGGGGAGTATTCGGCCCTCATTACGAGCAGTACTTC. Residues: CASSVGGVFGPHYEQYF.

The CDR3 loop reads CASSNLAGENQETQYF. The CDR3 DNA reads as TGTGCCAGCAGCAACCTAGCGGGGGAGAACCAAGAGACCCAGTACTTC. The chain recombines TRBV13 with TRBJ2-5; 10 positions match TRBD2. With 5 bases clipped from V and 0 bases from J, the junction kept 6 bases outside the gene matches. This CDR3 is 16 amino acids long. Germline V lookup: CDR1 PRHDT, CDR2 FYEKMQ (reference sequence).

The rearrangement links TRBV9 to TRBJ2-1; D remains ambiguous. Trimming removed 0 bases from V and 6 bases from J, with 13 bases in between. CDR1 and CDR2 (germline): SGDLS, YYNGEE. The CDR3 is 15 amino acids. The CDR3 nucleotides read TGTGCCAGCAGCGTAGACGGTTCGCTTACCAATGAGCAGTTCTTC. Protein product: CASSVDGSLTNEQFF. The full variable domain, rest sourced from reference TRBV9 and TRBJ2-1, is DSGVTQTPKHLITATGQRVTLRCSPRSGDLSVYWYQQSLDQGLQFLIQYYNGEERAKGNILERFSAQQFPDLHSELNLSSLELGDSALYFCASSVDGSLTNEQFFGPGTRLTVL.

The chain is built from TRBV4-3 and TRBJ2-2; D is unresolved. V was clipped by 4 bases and J by 1 base, with 7 bases between them. This CDR3 contains 14 residues. Per germline, CDR1 LGHNA and CDR2 YSLEER. CDR3 sequence reads: CASSPHRNTGELFF. CDR3 sequence (DNA): TGCGCCAGCAGCCCCCATAGGAACACCGGGGAGCTGTTTTTT.

About this clone itself: The junction differs from germline at one of its ends, possibly a read error. This CDR3 is CASSLGLAGGPGQETQYF. The DNA for the CDR3 is TGCGCCAGCAGTTTGGGACTAGCGGGAGGGCCGGGCCAAGAGACCCAGTACTTC. The chain is built from TRBV5-1 and TRBJ2-5; TRBD2 aligns across 16 bases. The germline V gene has CDR1 SGHRS and CDR2 YFSETQ. CDR3 length: 18 amino acids.

The sample holds a few counts of this clone. The chain employs TRBV5-4 and TRBJ1-1, with 7 bases matching TRBD1. Trimming removed 4 bases from V and 4 bases from J; junction bases left unmatched: 7. The CDR3 is 14 amino acids. CDR1 is SGHNT and CDR2 is YYREEE in the germline V gene (reference sequence). In DNA, the CDR3 is TGTGCCAGCAGCCCCGGGGACAGTCCCACTGAAGCTTTCTTT. Its translation: CASSPGDSPTEAFF. The whole variable domain, filled in from reference TRBV5-4 and TRBJ1-1, reads ETGVTQSPTHLIKTRGQQVTLRCSSQSGHNTVSWYQQALGQGPQFIFQYYREEENGRGNFPPRFSGLQFPNYSSELNVNALELDDSALYLCASSPGDSPTEAFFGQGTRLTVV.

The genes are TRBV7-3 and TRBJ2-7; 9 bases agree with TRBD1. The ends lost 2 bases at V and 4 bases at J; junction bases unmatched: 15. The germline V gene encodes CDR1 SGHTA and CDR2 FQGTGA. There are 18 residues in the CDR3. This CDR3 reads CASSLGAITGGYLYEQYF. CDR3 sequence (DNA): TGTGCCAGCAGCTTAGGGGCCATCACAGGGGGCTATCTTTACGAGCAGTACTTC.

The gene calls are TRBV2 and TRBJ2-1; 12 bases map to TRBD2. There are 20 residues in the CDR3. J lost 9 bases, V lost 0 bases, and 18 bases had no gene match. Germline loops: CDR1 SNHLY, CDR2 FYNNEI. This chain's CDR3 is CASSEAGGLAGIRGVGEQFF. DNA of the CDR3: TGTGCCAGCAGTGAAGCAGGAGGACTAGCGGGAATCAGGGGAGTAGGTGAGCAGTTCTTC.

The V and J genes are TRBV7-6 and TRBJ1-6, with a possible D match to TRBD1 (6 bases). V was cut by 2 bases and J by 2 bases, with 10 bases left in between. The CDR3 sequence is 16 residues long. The germline gives CDR1 SGHVS, CDR2 FNYEAQ. The CDR3 loop is CASSLTEGAYNSPLHF. CDR3 DNA: TGTGCCAGCAGCTTAACCGAGGGGGCCTATAATTCACCCCTCCACTTT.

The chain is built from TRBV7-9 and TRBJ1-2, with D tentatively TRBD1 (6 bases). CDR1 and CDR2 from the germline V gene are SEHNR and FQNEAQ (reference sequence). Deletions cut 0 bases from V and 4 bases from J, with 15 bases between. The CDR3 runs 16 residues. The CDR3 sequence is CASSLANRERSYGYTF. The CDR3, as DNA: TGTGCCAGCAGCTTAGCCAACAGGGAGAGGAGCTATGGCTACACCTTC. The whole variable domain, filled in from reference TRBV7-9 and TRBJ1-2, reads DTGVSQNPRHKITKRGQNVTFRCDPISEHNRLYWYRQTLGQGPEFLTYFQNEAQLEKSRLLSDRFSAERPKGSFSTLEIQRTEQGDSAMYLCASSLANRERSYGYTFGSGTRLTVV.

This rearrangement joins TRBV5-1 to TRBJ2-2; 8 nucleotides align to TRBD2. The trim removed 0 bases at V and 4 bases at J, leaving 2 bases unmatched. In germline, CDR1 is SGHRS, CDR2 YFSETQ. The CDR3 covers 15 residues. The CDR3 region has the DNA TGCGCCAGCAGCTTGGCGGGAGGGGTCACCGGGGAGCTGTTTTTT. This sequence encodes CASSLAGGVTGELFF.